This TCR beta chain was sequenced for a study of blood T cell repertoires in COVID-19. On the study more broadly: Acute and convalescent COVID-19 specimens originated in the United States, Italy and Spain. PBMCs, B-cell-depleted T cells, or T cells were the source of the cDNA or gDNA that made up the material.

The CDR3 is 15 amino acids. The V gene's germline CDR1 is KGHSH and CDR2 LQKENI. Trimming cost V 4 bases and J 3 bases, with 13 bases left between them. Original processing methods: Using reference gene primer amplification, nucleated cell counts were estimated. This table comes from immunoSEQ multiplex PCR, and its TCRdb copy is limited to in-frame clones, with some not included. V, J and clone size were drawn from that table, and D and trimming were deduced from the DNA. The sample comprises more than 250,000 clones, 75% to 90% of which are singletons, and over 5% rests with the top ten. This sequence was found in a woman aged 45 to 65 with COVID-19, enrolled during active disease. V gene TRBV18 combines with J gene TRBJ2-1, with D unclear. Sequencing was carried out using peripheral blood. CDR3 coding DNA: TGTGCCAGCTCACTACTCCTGGGCCTCTACAATGAGCAGTTCTTC. Translating it yields CASSLLLGLYNEQFF. Drawing the rest from reference TRBV18 and TRBJ2-1, the complete variable domain is NAGVMQNPRHLVRRRGQEARLRCSPMKGHSHVYWYRQLPEEGLKFMVYLQKENIIDESGMPKERFSAEFPKEGPSILRIQQVVRGDSAAYFCASSLLLGLYNEQFFGPGTRLTVL.